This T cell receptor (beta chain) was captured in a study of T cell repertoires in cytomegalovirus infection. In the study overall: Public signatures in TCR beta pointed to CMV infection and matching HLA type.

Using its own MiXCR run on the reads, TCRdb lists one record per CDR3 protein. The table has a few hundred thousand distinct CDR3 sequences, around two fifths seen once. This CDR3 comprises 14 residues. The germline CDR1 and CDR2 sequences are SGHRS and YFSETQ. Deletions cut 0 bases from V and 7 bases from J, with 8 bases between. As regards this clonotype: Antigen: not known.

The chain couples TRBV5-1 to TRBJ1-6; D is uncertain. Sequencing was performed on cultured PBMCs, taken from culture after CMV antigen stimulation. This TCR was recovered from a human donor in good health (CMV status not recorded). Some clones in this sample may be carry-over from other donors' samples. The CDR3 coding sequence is TGCGCCAGCAGCTTGGGGGCGACGAATTCACCCCTCCACTTT. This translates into CASSLGATNSPLHF.